The 22 T cell receptor beta chains reported below all come from one sample, sequenced in a study of T cell responses to AZD1222 COVID-19 vaccine (dated by TCRdb to about 2021). The time point label, as the study defines it: about 28 days (+/-7) after the second vaccine dose. The sample's treatment or condition label is to be understood as: meningococcal conjugate vaccine given as trial control. Receptor libraries were prepared by the immunoSEQ multiplex PCR assay. The source is immuneACCESS, and TCRdb retained only in-frame sequences with V and J called. Part of the clones is not carried over; for the studies checked, unresolved V genes explain less than half of this, and the remainder is unexplained. The sample table lists about 60,000 clones, 80% to 95% of them with a count of one. The top ten clonotypes cover over 5.5% of the sample. The sequences come from peripheral blood, collected 28 days after the second dose of the MenACWY control vaccine. These receptors were collected from an adult who received the MenACWY meningococcal vaccine as a control.

The chain couples TRBV14 to TRBJ2-7; D call uncertain. V lost 6 bases and J lost 0, with 9 bases in between. The germline CDR1 and CDR2 sequences are SGHDN and FVKESK. The CDR3 loop spans 13 amino acids. The chain's CDR3 is CASRGSSSYEQYF. The CDR3 DNA follows: TGTGCCAGCAGGGGATCAAGCTCCTACGAGCAGTACTTC.

J is TRBJ2-2 and V is TRBV27; TRBD2 matches 8 bases. The germline CDR1 and CDR2 sequences are MNHEY and SMNVEV (reference sequence). The CDR3 runs 15 residues. V lost 0 bases, J lost 5 bases, and 2 bases stayed unmatched. Here the CDR3 DNA reads TGTGCCAGCAGTTTATCCCGGGGGGGTACCGGGGAGCTGTTTTTT. It yields the protein CASSLSRGGTGELFF.

V is TRBV5-1 and J is TRBJ1-6; 7 nucleotides agree with TRBD1. J gave up 5 bases and V 2 bases, and 1 base lay outside the gene matches. CDR3 size: 14 residues. Germline-derived CDR1 and CDR2 are SGHRS and YFSETQ. The CDR3 loop is CASSLTGDNSPLHF. The DNA of the CDR3 is TGCGCCAGCAGCTTAACAGGGGATAATTCACCCCTCCACTTT.

This rearrangement joins TRBV28 to TRBJ1-5, with D perhaps TRBD1 (5 bases). V lost 2 bases and J lost 2, with 10 bases in between. This CDR3 is built from 15 residues. Per germline, CDR1 MDHEN and CDR2 SYDVKM. The CDR3 DNA reads TGTGCCAGCAGTTTAATCAGGGTCCGCAATCAGCCCCAGCATTTT. Protein sequence: CASSLIRVRNQPQHF. The full variable domain, rest sourced from reference TRBV28 and TRBJ1-5, is DVKVTQSSRYLVKRTGEKVFLECVQDMDHENMFWYRQDPGLGLRLIYFSYDVKMKEKGDIPEGYSVSREKKERFSLILESASTNQTSMYLCASSLIRVRNQPQHFGDGTRLSIL.

V usage is TRBV29-1 and J usage is TRBJ1-5; tentatively, D is TRBD1 (5 bases). CDR1 is SQVTM, CDR2 ANQGSEA, per germline. Deletions cut 4 bases from V and 0 bases from J, with 10 bases between. The CDR3 totals 14 residues. For the CDR3, the DNA is TGCAGCGTTGCAGCGGGGCTTAGCAATCAGCCCCAGCATTTT. As protein: CSVAAGLSNQPQHF.

The chain combines TRBV5-1 with TRBJ2-2; D may be TRBD1 or TRBD2 (5 bases each). Per the germline V gene, CDR1 is SGHRS and CDR2 is YFSETQ. The CDR3 loop spans 13 amino acids. The V end was cut by 3 bases, the J end by 5 bases, with 8 bases between. DNA for the CDR3: TGCGCCAGCAGCTGGGGACGGACCGGGGAGCTGTTTTTT. The encoded protein is CASSWGRTGELFF.

This rearrangement joins TRBV14 to TRBJ2-7; maybe TRBD1 (5 bases). Per the germline V gene, CDR1 is SGHDN and CDR2 is FVKESK. Trimming cost V 0 bases and J 2 bases, with 17 bases left between them. The CDR3 length is 17 residues. CDR3 region: CASSQDLFRPGTYEQYF. The CDR3 coding sequence is TGTGCCAGCAGCCAAGATTTATTCCGGCCAGGGACCTACGAGCAGTACTTC.

The chain carries TRBV30 and TRBJ1-1; the match to TRBD1 covers 7 bases. This CDR3 contains 12 residues. Looked up from germline, CDR1 is GTSNPN and CDR2 is SVGIG (reference sequence). The V and J ends lost 0 bases and 8 bases, in that order; junction bases with no gene match: 3. The CDR3 nucleotides are TGTGCCTGGAGTGTAGGGACAGTAGAAGCTTTCTTT. Its protein product is CAWSVGTVEAFF.

The chain joins TRBV30 to TRBJ2-7; D is possibly TRBD1 or TRBD2 (6 bases each). Germline CDR1 reads GTSNPN; CDR2 reads SVGIG (reference sequence). The V gene lost 1 base and the J gene lost 3 bases, with 10 bases spanning the gap. This CDR3 has 13 amino acids. DNA of the CDR3: TGTGCCTGGAGTGGGCGGGACAACTACGAGCAGTACTTC. Protein product: CAWSGRDNYEQYF.

V is TRBV12-3 or TRBV12-4 and J is TRBJ1-1; unclear D gene. The CDR3 runs to 13 residues. Trimming removed 5 bases from V and 1 base from J, with 8 bases in between. The DNA of the CDR3 is TGTGCCAGCAGTATTGCAGAGAACACTGAAGCTTTCTTT. Translating gives CASSIAENTEAFF.

The chain couples TRBV5-8 to TRBJ2-3, with TRBD2 matching over 15 bases. With 4 bases clipped from V and 3 bases from J, the junction kept 3 bases outside the gene matches. The CDR3 totals 16 residues. CDR1 is SGHTS and CDR2 is YDEGEE in the germline V gene. The CDR3: CASSTGLAGGTDTQYF. Written as DNA, the CDR3 is TGTGCCAGCAGCACCGGACTAGCGGGAGGGACAGATACGCAGTATTTT.

The V and J genes are TRBV28 and TRBJ2-3; D might be TRBD1 or TRBD2, each matching 6 bases. Germline assignment: CDR1 MDHEN and CDR2 SYDVKM. The ends were cut back, 3 bases at V and 4 bases at J, with 17 bases in the middle. The CDR3 extends over 16 amino acids. The CDR3 here is CASSFRPGEESDTQYF. The CDR3 DNA is TGTGCCAGCAGTTTCCGGCCAGGGGAGGAATCAGATACGCAGTATTTT.

V and J are TRBV9 and TRBJ2-5; 15 bases are shared with TRBD2. Unmatched junction bases numbered 2, after V lost 3 bases and J lost 2 bases. The CDR3 spans 16 residues. The V gene's germline CDR1 is SGDLS and CDR2 YYNGEE. CDR3 in amino acids: CASSAGLAGGQETQYF. The CDR3 nucleotides read TGTGCCAGCAGCGCCGGACTAGCGGGAGGGCAAGAGACCCAGTACTTC.

The V gene is TRBV19, the J gene TRBJ2-7, with D possibly being TRBD1 (5 bases). CDR1 and CDR2 from the germline V gene are LNHDA and SQIVND (reference sequence). The length of the CDR3 is 15 residues. Trimming removed 5 bases at V and 5 bases at J, with 19 bases between. The CDR3 region is CASSLSGMIRDEQYF. The CDR3 DNA reads as TGTGCCAGTAGTTTATCAGGGATGATCAGGGACGAGCAGTACTTC.

V and J are TRBV7-9 and TRBJ1-1; no reliable D call. The CDR3 is 15 residues long. V lost 1 base to trimming and J lost 1 base, with 10 bases between them. Germline V gene lookup returns CDR1 SEHNR and CDR2 FQNEAQ (reference sequence). CDR3 amino acids: CASSLGPEGNTEAFF. CDR3 DNA sequence: TGTGCCAGCAGCTTAGGGCCAGAGGGGAACACTGAAGCTTTCTTT.

The chain uses TRBV12-3 or TRBV12-4 and TRBJ1-2, with unresolved D. Trimming removed 4 bases from V and 4 bases from J, with 4 bases in between. This CDR3 contains 11 residues. The CDR3 coding sequence is TGTGCCAGCAGTTACGGCTATGGCTACACCTTC. This codes for CASSYGYGYTF.

The chain uses TRBV12-3 or TRBV12-4 and TRBJ2-4; TRBD1 or TRBD2 may be the D gene (5 bases each). V dropped 2 bases and J dropped 6 bases, with 8 bases sitting between them. The CDR3 covers 13 residues. The CDR3 DNA reads TGTGCCAGCAGTTTAAGTGGGGGAAACATTCAGTACTTC. It specifies CASSLSGGNIQYF.

This sequence joins TRBV6-5 and TRBJ1-5; D is uncertain. This CDR3 is built from 14 residues. V was trimmed by 8 bases and J by 0 bases, leaving 11 bases between them. From germline, CDR1 is MNHEY and CDR2 SVGAGI. CDR3 loop: CASRWGNSNQPQHF. The CDR3 nucleotides read TGTGCCAGCCGGTGGGGTAATAGCAATCAGCCCCAGCATTTT.

The chain links TRBV2 to TRBJ2-1; perhaps D is TRBD1 or TRBD2 (5 bases each). V lost 7 bases, J lost 9 bases, and 10 bases lay in between. The CDR3 totals 11 residues. From germline, CDR1 is SNHLY and CDR2 FYNNEI. The CDR3 DNA is TGTGCCAGCAACCGGGGCGGTGAGCAGTTCTTC. Encoded protein: CASNRGGEQFF.

The chain links TRBV5-6 to TRBJ1-1; D remains unclear. Germline lookup yields CDR1 SGHDT and CDR2 YYEEEE. This CDR3 is built from 11 residues. Trimming took off 4 bases at V and 0 bases at J, with 1 base between the two ends. For the CDR3, the DNA is TGTGCCAGCAGCATGAACACTGAAGCTTTCTTT. Residues: CASSMNTEAFF.

The gene calls are TRBV15 and TRBJ1-4; D call uncertain. In germline, CDR1 is LNHNV, CDR2 YYDKDF (reference sequence). The CDR3 runs to 14 residues. V was trimmed by 8 bases and J by 7 bases, leaving 17 bases between them. The CDR3 DNA reads TGTGCCACCCTGGTAGCGGCAACGAGTGAAAAACTGTTTTTT. Its translation is CATLVAATSEKLFF.

This clone was seen a handful of times. The V call is TRBV6-4, the J call TRBJ2-1; 8 bases agree with TRBD2. V dropped 0 bases and J dropped 6; count of bases not matched to a gene: 10. CDR1 is MRHNA, CDR2 SNTAGT, per germline. CDR3 size: 17 residues. This CDR3 is CASSDSFGSSGSNEQFF. The CDR3 DNA follows: TGTGCCAGCAGTGACTCTTTTGGATCAAGCGGGAGCAATGAGCAGTTCTTC.